The 5 T cell receptor beta chains below were found in one sample sequenced in a study of identical twins. TCRdb processed the 5' RACE reads anew with MiXCR; each CDR3 protein has one entry. The sample includes 690,000 or so distinct CDR3 sequences, 8.5% to 9.5% seen only once; the top ten take more than 0.75%. The same data also went into a second study, on yellow fever vaccine responses in identical twins.

Input material: PBMCs. The receptors originated from a woman aged 18-29 years in good health.

V and J are TRBV11-1 and TRBJ2-1, with 9 bases fitting TRBD2. CDR1 is SGHAT and CDR2 is FQDESV in the germline V gene (reference sequence). This CDR3 region has 19 residues. The ends lost 5 bases at V and 0 bases at J; junction bases unmatched: 14. The CDR3 reads CASSGASGEALSSYNEQFF. CDR3 nucleotide sequence: TGTGCCAGCAGCGGGGCTAGCGGGGAAGCTTTGAGCTCCTACAATGAGCAGTTCTTC.

This clonotype was detected a few times. The J gene is TRBJ1-4, the V gene TRBV11-2; D gene ambiguous. The CDR3 consists of 17 residues. Germline values: CDR1 SGHAT, CDR2 FQNNGV. The V end was cut by 0 bases, the J end by 0 bases, with 11 bases between. In nucleotides, the CDR3 is TGTGCCAGCAGCTTAGAATCGGGCTATTCAACTAATGAAAAACTGTTTTTT. It yields the protein CASSLESGYSTNEKLFF.

This chain uses TRBV29-1 with TRBJ2-1; D gene uncertain. CDR3 size: 14 residues. V gave up 6 bases and J gave up 1 base, with 13 bases separating them. Germline loops: CDR1 SQVTM, CDR2 ANQGSEA. The CDR3 nucleotides are TGCAGCGTGGTCCTCGGGCGGTCCTACAATGAGCAGTTCTTC. As protein: CSVVLGRSYNEQFF.

Turning to this clonotype: Possible read error: a much larger clone is one base away. V is TRBV28 and J is TRBJ2-1, with 7 bases matching TRBD2. This CDR3 is built from 14 residues. Germline CDR1 reads MDHEN; CDR2 reads SYDVKM. V trimming: 8 bases; J trimming: 5 bases; junction bases outside the gene matches: 9. As DNA, the CDR3 is TGTGCCAGCGCGCTAGCGGCTGCAAACAATGAGCAGTTCTTC. Translating it yields CASALAAANNEQFF.

This clonotype was seen at least ten times. The chain uses TRBV12-3 or TRBV12-4 and TRBJ2-2; D is unresolved. V was clipped by 5 bases and J by 1 base, with 11 bases between them. CDR3 size: 15 residues. The CDR3 sequence: CASSPLGENTGELFF. The CDR3 DNA reads as TGTGCCAGCAGTCCCCTCGGAGAGAACACCGGGGAGCTGTTTTTT.